Listed below are T cell receptor beta chains from one sample, sequenced in a study of blood T cell repertoires in COVID-19. Produced via immunoSEQ multiplex PCR; TCRdb's table is partial and in-frame only. The repertoire holds about 330,000 clones, with 70% to 90% as singletons. Sequencing used PBMCs or T cells enriched from blood (not recorded which). These receptors were obtained from a woman between 25 and 40 years old who had recovered from COVID-19. The CDR3 runs from the conserved cysteine through the conserved F or W. The order of the fields is D gene, clone size, CDR3 length, J gene, V gene, CDR3 protein, CDR3 DNA. D genes are given only for firm matches. Only part of the rows carry a size: once, few, many, or a class if the clone is expanded.

D: NA; size: once; length: 14; J: TRBJ1-3; V: TRBV3-1/TRBV3-2; CDR3: CASSPRGVENTIYF; DNA: TGTGCCAGCAGCCCCCGCGGGGTAGAAAACACCATATATTTT
D: NA; size: NA; length: 12; J: TRBJ2-1; V: TRBV27; CDR3: CASSSTRVEQFF; DNA: TGTGCCAGCAGTTCAACTAGAGTGGAGCAGTTCTTC
D: NA; size: NA; length: 12; J: TRBJ1-1; V: TRBV12-3/TRBV12-4; CDR3: CATTGYDTEAFF; DNA: TGTGCCACCACAGGGTACGACACTGAAGCTTTCTTT
D: NA; size: NA; length: 19; J: TRBJ1-6; V: TRBV21-1; CDR3: CASSNPNPLKQGNNSPLHF; DNA: TGTGCCAGCAGCAACCCCAACCCCTTAAAACAGGGGAATAATTCACCCCTCCACTTT
D: NA; size: NA; length: 10; J: TRBJ1-5; V: TRBV19; CDR3: CASGGGPQHF; DNA: TGTGCCAGTGGCGGTGGGCCCCAGCATTTT
D: NA; size: NA; length: 11; J: TRBJ1-1; V: TRBV6-5; CDR3: CASSQEAEAFF; DNA: TGTGCCAGCAGCCAGGAGGCTGAAGCTTTCTTT
D: NA; size: few; length: 16; J: TRBJ2-1; V: TRBV6-5; CDR3: CASSYHSGGSYNEQFF; DNA: TGTGCCAGCAGTTACCATAGCGGTGGCTCCTACAATGAGCAGTTCTTC
D: TRBD1; size: NA; length: 14; J: TRBJ1-6; V: TRBV5-4; CDR3: CASSLEQGASPLHF; DNA: TGTGCCAGCAGCTTGGAGCAGGGGGCTTCACCCCTCCACTTT
D: NA; size: NA; length: 14; J: TRBJ1-2; V: TRBV5-4; CDR3: CASSLAGTPYGYTF; DNA: TGTGCCAGCAGCTTGGCCGGGACACCCTATGGCTACACCTTC
D: NA; size: NA; length: 16; J: TRBJ1-2; V: TRBV9; CDR3: CASSFLARSLNYGYTF; DNA: TGTGCCAGCAGCTTCCTTGCCCGGAGCCTTAACTATGGCTACACCTTC
D: NA; size: NA; length: 17; J: TRBJ2-1; V: TRBV7-9; CDR3: CASSLRFWASFPNEQFF; DNA: TGTGCCAGCAGCTTAAGATTCTGGGCGAGCTTCCCTAATGAGCAGTTCTTC
D: TRBD1; size: NA; length: 13; J: TRBJ1-1; V: TRBV25-1; CDR3: CASSGWDREEAFF; DNA: TGTGCCAGCAGTGGCTGGGACAGGGAGGAAGCTTTCTTT
D: NA; size: NA; length: 15; J: TRBJ2-1; V: TRBV9; CDR3: CASSVEAGAYNEQFF; DNA: TGTGCCAGCAGCGTAGAGGCAGGGGCTTACAATGAGCAGTTCTTC
D: TRBD1; size: NA; length: 15; J: TRBJ1-2; V: TRBV7-9; CDR3: CASSLIGQGNYGYTF; DNA: TGTGCCAGCAGCTTAATCGGACAGGGGAACTATGGCTACACCTTC
D: TRBD1; size: NA; length: 17; J: TRBJ1-5; V: TRBV27; CDR3: CASSARTGPLLRQPQHF; DNA: TGTGCCAGCAGTGCCCGGACAGGGCCCTTGTTGCGACAGCCCCAGCATTTT
D: TRBD1; size: NA; length: 14; J: TRBJ2-3; V: TRBV5-1; CDR3: CASSPGQYTDTQYF; DNA: TGCGCCAGCAGCCCGGGACAGTACACAGATACGCAGTATTTT
D: NA; size: NA; length: 15; J: TRBJ2-3; V: TRBV3-1/TRBV3-2; CDR3: CASSQESRGTDTQYF; DNA: TGTGCCAGCAGCCAAGAATCCAGGGGTACAGATACGCAGTATTTT
D: NA; size: NA; length: 17; J: TRBJ1-4; V: TRBV7-8; CDR3: CASSPDPVEVANEKLFF; DNA: TGTGCCAGCAGCCCTGACCCAGTAGAGGTTGCTAATGAAAAACTGTTTTTT
D: NA; size: few; length: 14; J: TRBJ2-7; V: TRBV5-6; CDR3: CASSLVGVGYEQYF; DNA: TGTGCCAGCAGCTTGGTAGGGGTGGGGTACGAGCAGTACTTC
D: TRBD1; size: NA; length: 15; J: TRBJ1-1; V: TRBV19; CDR3: CASSVRPGGNTEAFF; DNA: TGTGCCAGTAGTGTGCGACCAGGGGGGAACACTGAAGCTTTCTTT
D: TRBD2; size: NA; length: 16; J: TRBJ2-7; V: TRBV5-4; CDR3: CASSGRGGFRSYEQYF; DNA: TGTGCCAGCAGCGGCCGGGGGGGGTTCCGGTCCTACGAGCAGTACTTC
D: NA; size: NA; length: 14; J: TRBJ1-1; V: TRBV4-1; CDR3: CASSQDPPWRQAFF; DNA: TGCGCCAGCAGCCAAGATCCCCCCTGGAGGCAAGCTTTCTTT
D: TRBD1; size: NA; length: 14; J: TRBJ2-3; V: TRBV18; CDR3: CASSRQGSADTQYF; DNA: TGTGCCAGCTCACGACAGGGGAGCGCAGATACGCAGTATTTT
D: TRBD1; size: NA; length: 16; J: TRBJ1-2; V: TRBV29-1; CDR3: CSVGPWDRKLVRGYTF; DNA: TGCAGCGTCGGCCCATGGGACAGGAAATTAGTTCGTGGCTACACCTTC
D: NA; size: few; length: 13; J: TRBJ1-1; V: TRBV3-1/TRBV3-2; CDR3: CASTAAPFLVAFF; DNA: TGTGCCAGCACCGCCGCCCCCTTTTTAGTAGCTTTCTTT
D: NA; size: NA; length: 16; J: TRBJ1-1; V: TRBV6-1; CDR3: CASSEQLAPSGTEAFF; DNA: TGTGCCAGCAGTGAACAGTTGGCTCCATCGGGCACTGAAGCTTTCTTT
D: NA; size: NA; length: 13; J: TRBJ1-1; V: TRBV29-1; CDR3: CSASGLGNTEAFF; DNA: TGCAGCGCCTCAGGGTTGGGGAACACTGAAGCTTTCTTT
D: NA; size: NA; length: 15; J: TRBJ1-2; V: TRBV5-1; CDR3: CASSLEPQGSRGYTF; DNA: TGCGCCAGCAGCTTGGAGCCACAGGGCAGTAGGGGCTACACCTTC
D: TRBD2; size: NA; length: 17; J: TRBJ2-2; V: TRBV7-9; CDR3: CASSLGPSGGNTGELFF; DNA: TGTGCCAGCAGCTTAGGACCCAGCGGGGGGAACACCGGGGAGCTGTTTTTT
D: TRBD1; size: NA; length: 15; J: TRBJ1-2; V: TRBV28; CDR3: CASSLLLGQGGGYTF; DNA: TGTGCCAGCAGTTTACTTTTGGGACAGGGGGGAGGCTACACCTTC
D: TRBD1; size: NA; length: 15; J: TRBJ1-6; V: TRBV14; CDR3: CASSHPTGMGSPLHF; DNA: TGTGCCAGCAGCCACCCGACAGGGATGGGGTCACCCCTCCACTTT
D: NA; size: few; length: 15; J: TRBJ1-2; V: TRBV7-2; CDR3: CASSSGGAQGYGYTF; DNA: TGTGCCAGCAGCTCCGGGGGGGCTCAGGGCTATGGCTACACCTTC
D: NA; size: NA; length: 15; J: TRBJ2-1; V: TRBV7-2; CDR3: CASSFRRYASNEQFF; DNA: TGTGCCAGCAGCTTTCGGCGGTACGCCTCCAATGAGCAGTTCTTC
D: TRBD2; size: NA; length: 14; J: TRBJ2-3; V: TRBV7-2; CDR3: CASRRGGDIDTQYF; DNA: TGTGCCAGCAGACGCGGGGGGGATATAGATACGCAGTATTTT
D: TRBD2; size: NA; length: 14; J: TRBJ2-7; V: TRBV2; CDR3: CASSGGTNAYEQYF; DNA: TGTGCCAGCAGTGGCGGGACTAATGCCTACGAGCAGTACTTC
D: NA; size: few; length: 14; J: TRBJ1-5; V: TRBV7-8; CDR3: CASSFSSEDQPQHF; DNA: TGTGCCAGCAGCTTCTCCAGCGAGGATCAGCCCCAGCATTTT
D: NA; size: once; length: 15; J: TRBJ1-2; V: TRBV18; CDR3: CASSPPNRFNYGYTF; DNA: TGTGCCAGCTCACCACCGAACAGATTCAACTATGGCTACACCTTC
D: TRBD2; size: NA; length: 13; J: TRBJ2-1; V: TRBV30; CDR3: CAWRSGGNNEQFF; DNA: TGTGCCTGGAGAAGCGGGGGAAACAATGAGCAGTTCTTC
D: NA; size: NA; length: 15; J: TRBJ1-1; V: TRBV9; CDR3: CASSVDWSMNTEAFF; DNA: TGTGCCAGCAGCGTAGACTGGTCGATGAACACTGAAGCTTTCTTT
D: NA; size: NA; length: 11; J: TRBJ2-7; V: TRBV3-1/TRBV3-2; CDR3: CASSQASEQYF; DNA: TGTGCCAGCAGCCAAGCGTCCGAGCAGTACTTC
D: TRBD1; size: NA; length: 15; J: TRBJ1-4; V: TRBV3-1/TRBV3-2; CDR3: CASSQETGPREKLFF; DNA: TGTGCCAGCAGCCAAGAGACAGGGCCTCGAGAAAAACTGTTTTTT
D: TRBD2; size: few; length: 14; J: TRBJ2-7; V: TRBV6-5; CDR3: CASSWDPGRSEQYF; DNA: TGTGCCAGCTCCTGGGACCCCGGGAGGTCCGAGCAGTACTTC
D: TRBD2; size: NA; length: 15; J: TRBJ2-5; V: TRBV6-4; CDR3: CASSPTSGGSETQYF; DNA: TGTGCCAGCAGTCCCACTAGCGGGGGTTCGGAGACCCAGTACTTC
D: NA; size: NA; length: 12; J: TRBJ1-4; V: TRBV11-2; CDR3: CASSREWEKLFF; DNA: TGTGCCAGCAGCCGTGAGTGGGAAAAACTGTTTTTT
D: TRBD1; size: NA; length: 14; J: TRBJ2-3; V: TRBV27; CDR3: CASQTGANTDTQYF; DNA: TGTGCCAGCCAGACAGGGGCTAACACAGATACGCAGTATTTT
D: NA; size: NA; length: 14; J: TRBJ1-2; V: TRBV6-5; CDR3: CASSSDTGSYGYTF; DNA: TGTGCCAGCTCATCCGATACAGGGTCCTATGGCTACACCTTC
D: TRBD2; size: NA; length: 13; J: TRBJ2-2; V: TRBV19; CDR3: CAIPGGGHGELFF; DNA: TGTGCCATTCCCGGCGGGGGTCACGGGGAGCTGTTTTTT
D: NA; size: NA; length: 13; J: TRBJ1-1; V: TRBV12-3/TRBV12-4; CDR3: CASSTNQNTEAFF; DNA: TGTGCCAGCAGCACTAACCAGAACACTGAAGCTTTCTTT
D: TRBD1; size: NA; length: 13; J: TRBJ1-1; V: TRBV29-1; CDR3: CSVPGGPNTEAFF; DNA: TGCAGCGTTCCAGGGGGACCGAACACTGAAGCTTTCTTT
D: TRBD1; size: NA; length: 16; J: TRBJ1-3; V: TRBV9; CDR3: CASSAPGTGAGNTIYF; DNA: TGTGCCAGCAGCGCACCCGGGACAGGGGCTGGAAACACCATATATTTT
D: TRBD1; size: NA; length: 14; J: TRBJ1-1; V: TRBV7-2; CDR3: CASSLEGGYTEAFF; DNA: TGTGCCAGCAGCTTAGAAGGGGGCTACACTGAAGCTTTCTTT
D: TRBD1; size: NA; length: 13; J: TRBJ2-1; V: TRBV19; CDR3: CASSPDREMEQFF; DNA: TGTGCCAGTAGCCCGGACAGGGAAATGGAGCAGTTCTTC
D: TRBD1; size: NA; length: 16; J: TRBJ1-6; V: TRBV19; CDR3: CASSPKWDRGTSPLHF; DNA: TGTGCCAGTAGCCCGAAATGGGACAGGGGGACTTCACCCCTCCACTTT
D: NA; size: NA; length: 14; J: TRBJ1-1; V: TRBV2; CDR3: CASNFAEANTEAFF; DNA: TGTGCCAGCAACTTCGCCGAGGCTAACACTGAAGCTTTCTTT
D: TRBD1; size: NA; length: 14; J: TRBJ1-2; V: TRBV28; CDR3: CASSWTGGHYGYTF; DNA: TGTGCCAGCAGTTGGACAGGGGGACACTATGGCTACACCTTC
D: TRBD2; size: NA; length: 14; J: TRBJ2-5; V: TRBV30; CDR3: CAWSSGTSGETQYF; DNA: TGTGCCTGGAGTTCCGGGACTAGTGGCGAGACCCAGTACTTC
D: NA; size: NA; length: 14; J: TRBJ1-5; V: TRBV19; CDR3: CASSRGGGNQPQHF; DNA: TGTGCCAGTAGTAGGGGGGGCGGCAATCAGCCCCAGCATTTT
D: NA; size: NA; length: 14; J: TRBJ1-2; V: TRBV5-4; CDR3: CASSLEGEYYGYTF; DNA: TGTGCCAGCAGCTTGGAGGGGGAATACTATGGCTACACCTTC
D: TRBD1; size: NA; length: 13; J: TRBJ1-1; V: TRBV12-3/TRBV12-4; CDR3: CASSPWDRDEAFF; DNA: TGTGCCAGCAGCCCCTGGGACAGGGATGAAGCTTTCTTT